This T cell receptor beta chain was recovered during a study of cytomegalovirus exposure and HLA in healthy donors. Overall study findings and caveats: Highest at DRB1 and lowest at HLA-C, TCR association rates differed among HLA loci in a later analysis.

The PCR made use of 60 Vbeta and 13 Jbeta primers. The assay was immunoSEQ multiplex PCR, and TCRdb's table has in-frame clones only and misses some. The sample has 200,000 to 250,000 clones, about four fifths seen once; the top ten hold 5.4%. With respect to this clone: The target antigen is unknown. At one of its ends the junction is not consistent with the germline gene, which may arise from a read error.

At sampling all donors were nominally healthy, likely with unrecorded immune exposures. Sequencing input: PBMCs. The sequence came from a woman aged 40 to 55 in good health and CMV-seropositive.

CDR3 coding DNA: TGTTCCAGCAGACAAGGACAGTATGGCTACACCTTC. Protein sequence: CSSRQGQYGYTF. This rearrangement joins TRBV7-9 to TRBJ1-2; a weak D match, TRBD1 (6 bases). CDR3 length: 12 residues. Germline V lookup: CDR1 SEHNR, CDR2 FQNEAQ (reference sequence).